These 7 T cell receptor beta chains share one sample of origin, sequenced in a study of T cell responses to AZD1222 COVID-19 vaccine. Generated by immunoSEQ multiplex PCR, the TCRdb table keeps only in-frame clones and is missing some. This sample has 100,000 to 150,000 clones, with roughly 94% found just once. The sequences come from peripheral blood, collected on day 0 of AZD1222 vaccination. The receptors originated from an adult in good health.

The rearrangement uses TRBV5-5 and TRBJ1-2; D ambiguous. The V end lost 2 bases, the J end lost 4 bases, and 12 bases lay between the germline ends. This CDR3 is built from 14 residues. Germline assignment: CDR1 SGHKS and CDR2 YYEKEE (reference sequence). The CDR3 spells CASSFDTDAYGYTF. Here the CDR3 DNA reads TGTGCCAGCAGCTTCGACACCGATGCCTATGGCTACACCTTC. The whole variable domain, filled in from reference TRBV5-5 and TRBJ1-2, reads DAGVTQSPTHLIKTRGQQVTLRCSPISGHKSVSWYQQVLGQGPQFIFQYYEKEERGRGNFPDRFSARQFPNYSSELNVNALLLGDSALYLCASSFDTDAYGYTFGSGTRLTVV.

V usage is TRBV5-1 and J usage is TRBJ1-2; no clear D gene. CDR3 length equals 11 residues. CDR1 SGHRS and CDR2 YFSETQ come from the germline V gene. V lost 4 bases, J lost 4 bases, and 5 bases lay in between. Here the CDR3 reads CASSSSYGYTF. For the CDR3, the DNA is TGCGCCAGCAGCAGTAGCTATGGCTACACCTTC.

The chain recombines TRBV9 with TRBJ1-2; a possible D gene is TRBD1 (5 bases). The CDR3 has 16 residues. V lost 1 base to trimming and J lost 2 bases, with 15 bases between them. CDR1 and CDR2 from the germline V gene are SGDLS and YYNGEE. CDR3 residues: CASSVTTGTANYGYTF. Here the CDR3 DNA reads TGTGCCAGCAGCGTAACAACCGGGACCGCGAACTATGGCTACACCTTC.

In DNA form, the CDR3 reads TGTGCCAGCAGATCGGAAAATGAGCAGTTCTTC. Encoded protein: CASRSENEQFF. The chain joins TRBV12-3 or TRBV12-4 to TRBJ2-1; D gene uncertain. The CDR3 is made up of 11 amino acids. Between the trimmed V and J ends, which lost 6 bases and 7 bases, there was a span of 7 bases.

The genes are TRBV11-2 and TRBJ2-7; 9 nucleotides match TRBD2. CDR3 length: 14 residues. Germline V gene lookup returns CDR1 SGHAT and CDR2 FQNNGV. J was trimmed by 5 bases and V by 3 bases; bases with no gene match: 5. The CDR3 loop is CASSFASGTNEQYF. CDR3 in DNA: TGTGCCAGCAGCTTCGCTAGCGGGACAAACGAGCAGTACTTC. The complete variable domain, with remaining parts taken from reference TRBV11-2 and TRBJ2-7, reads EAGVAQSPRYKIIEKRQSVAFWCNPISGHATLYWYQQILGQGPKLLIQFQNNGVVDDSQLPKDRFSAERLKGVDSTLKIQPAKLEDSAVYLCASSFASGTNEQYFGPGTRLTVT.

The chain carries TRBV29-1 and TRBJ2-1; 10 bases agree with TRBD1. Germline lookup yields CDR1 SQVTM and CDR2 ANQGSEA. CDR3 length: 18 amino acids. Trimming at V came to 2 bases and at J to 0 bases, leaving 10 bases not matched to a gene. For the CDR3, the DNA is TGCAGCGTTGAACCCGGGACAGGGGAGTGGATCTCCTACAATGAGCAGTTCTTC. Protein sequence: CSVEPGTGEWISYNEQFF.

The V and J genes are TRBV4-2 and TRBJ1-4; D is perhaps TRBD1 (5 bases). The V gene lost 1 base and the J gene lost 7 bases, with 10 bases spanning the gap. CDR3 length: 14 amino acids. Per the germline V gene, CDR1 is LGHNA and CDR2 is YNFKEQ. The CDR3 protein is CASSQGTGTEKLFF. The DNA for the CDR3 is TGTGCCAGCAGCCAAGGGACGGGGACTGAAAAACTGTTTTTT.